This T cell receptor (beta chain) was recovered during a study of T-cell reconstitution after alpha-beta-depleted transplantation in children. Study-level points and caveats: Surviving recipient T cells and intrathymic progenitors accounted for some patients' high TCRbeta diversity at day 60. Once a year had passed after transplant, T-cell counts and diversity came mostly from newly produced T cells. Alpha-beta T cells present about two months after transplant were reported to originate from several hundred expanded graft clones.

Unique molecular identifiers were incorporated into the prepared TCRbeta library. TCRdb analysed the PCR reads with MiXCR anew, one entry per CDR3 protein. The data show 780,000 or so distinct CDR3 sequences, 16% seen once. Comment on this clonotype: The antigen remains unidentified.

Trimming took off 6 bases at V and 7 bases at J, with 9 bases between the two ends. CDR1 is SGHRS, CDR2 YFSETQ, per germline. The CDR3 is 11 residues long. The sequenced sample was PBMCs, mostly from graft donor cells, obtained 360 days after TCRalphabeta/CD19-depleted stem cell transplant. This sequence originates from a male patient younger than 18 who had a stem cell transplant for acute lymphoblastic leukemia, so the T cells may come from the graft donor. V gene TRBV5-1 combines with J gene TRBJ2-3; no clear D. As DNA, the CDR3 is TGCGCCAGCACCCTAGACCATACGCAGTATTTT. Encoded protein: CASTLDHTQYF.